Each of the 27 T cell receptor beta chains below was sequenced from the same sample in a study of early T cells in non-severe SARS-CoV-2 infection. TCRdb used MiXCR to reprocess the 5' RACE reads, holding one entry per CDR3 protein. In the table there are more than 65,000 distinct CDR3 sequences, over 10% of which are singletons. Sequenced: whole blood. The receptors shown here come from an adult who was a healthcare worker with PCR-confirmed SARS-CoV-2 infection or an uninfected control (not recorded which).

This clonotype turned up a few times. V gene TRBV5-1 combines with J gene TRBJ2-3; D not resolved. V was clipped by 0 bases and J by 2 bases, with 7 bases between them. The germline V gene has CDR1 SGHRS and CDR2 YFSETQ. The CDR3 is made up of 14 amino acids. The CDR3 loop reads CASSLGIPTDTQYF. In nucleotides, the CDR3 is TGCGCCAGCAGCTTGGGTATCCCCACAGATACGCAGTATTTT.

This clonotype was counted a few times. The chain combines TRBV9 with TRBJ2-3; 7 nucleotides agree with TRBD2. V lost 4 bases and J lost 0; bases outside the gene matches: 11. The length of the CDR3 is 17 residues. Per germline, CDR1 SGDLS and CDR2 YYNGEE. The CDR3 here is CASSPTPGGVSTDTQYF. The CDR3 DNA reads TGTGCCAGCAGCCCAACCCCGGGAGGCGTTAGCACAGATACGCAGTATTTT.

The chain links TRBV3-1 to TRBJ1-2; no definite D call. The CDR3 loop spans 14 amino acids. V was cut by 1 base and J by 2 bases, with 8 bases left in between. CDR1 is LGHDT, CDR2 YNNKEL, per germline (reference sequence). The CDR3 loop reads CASSQARWNYGYTF. The DNA of the CDR3 is TGTGCCAGCAGCCAAGCGCGGTGGAACTATGGCTACACCTTC. The full variable domain, in which reference TRBV3-1 and TRBJ1-2 provide the parts outside the CDR3, is DTAVSQTPKYLVTQMGNDKSIKCEQNLGHDTMYWYKQDSKKFLKIMFSYNNKELIINETVPNRFSPKSPDKAHLNLHINSLELGDSAVYFCASSQARWNYGYTFGSGTRLTVV.

This clonotype was seen repeatedly, ten times or more. This chain joins TRBV7-8 and TRBJ2-3, with no clear D. CDR1 and CDR2 from the germline V gene are SGHVS and FQNEAQ. Trimming cost V 1 base and J 1 base, with 9 bases left between them. This CDR3 is built from 15 residues. CDR3 loop: CASSLERGRTDTQYF. The CDR3 region has the DNA TGTGCCAGCAGCTTAGAACGTGGACGCACAGATACGCAGTATTTT.

V is TRBV12-3 or TRBV12-4 and J is TRBJ1-1; TRBD1 agrees at 9 bases. The trim removed 6 bases at V and 4 bases at J, leaving 3 bases unmatched. This CDR3 has 13 amino acids. The CDR3 is CASRYRGRTEAFF. Written as DNA, the CDR3 is TGTGCCAGCAGGTACAGGGGGCGCACTGAAGCTTTCTTT.

The genes are TRBV6-2 or TRBV6-3 and TRBJ2-2; no clear D gene. Germline values: CDR1 MNHEY, CDR2 SVGEGT. This CDR3 is built from 17 residues. V was trimmed by 2 bases and J by 6 bases, leaving 19 bases between them. Written as DNA, the CDR3 is TGTGCCAGCAGTTACACAAAGACTCTCGCCTCGTCCGGGGAGCTGTTTTTT. It specifies CASSYTKTLASSGELFF.

The chain is built from TRBV20-1 and TRBJ2-3; D not resolved. This CDR3 contains 19 residues. Trimming left V 2 bases short and J 3 bases short, with 27 bases between. CDR1 is DFQATT, CDR2 SNEGSKA, per germline (reference sequence). The DNA for the CDR3 is TGCAGTGCTAGAAAAAAACCCTTCCCTCTCCTACTCACTACAGATACGCAGTATTTT. Translation: CSARKKPFPLLLTTDTQYF.

Only a few counts were recorded for this clonotype. Here the CDR3 reads CASSRARQGREQYF. CDR3 nucleotide sequence: TGTGCCAGCAGCCGAGCCAGGCAGGGGAGGGAGCAGTACTTC. V is TRBV7-2 and J is TRBJ2-7; D assignment may be TRBD1 or TRBD2 (6 bases each). V dropped 5 bases and J dropped 7 bases, with 18 bases sitting between them. Germline V CDR1 and CDR2: SGHTA, FQGNSA. The CDR3 consists of 14 residues.

This clonotype came up many times. This chain links TRBV6-1 with TRBJ1-5, with D hard to call. The CDR3 length is 17 residues. CDR1 is MNHNS, CDR2 SASEGT, per germline. Trimming took off 3 bases at V and 1 base at J, with 16 bases between the two ends. DNA for the CDR3: TGTGCCAGCAGTGATTATAGGAGAAGATCGAGCAATCAGCCCCAGCATTTT. It codes for CASSDYRRRSSNQPQHF.

This clonotype has ten or more counts. The CDR3 protein is CASSEYVDTEAFF. CDR3 DNA sequence: TGTGCCAGCAGTGAATATGTCGACACTGAAGCTTTCTTT. The chain employs TRBV25-1 and TRBJ1-1; D call uncertain. V lost 0 bases and J lost 3, with 5 bases in between. From germline, CDR1 is MGHDK and CDR2 SYGVNS. The CDR3 spans 13 residues.

The chain recombines TRBV7-2 with TRBJ2-3; 7 positions agree with TRBD2. The V segment lost 5 bases and the J segment 2 bases; nucleotides outside the gene matches: 4. Per germline, CDR1 SGHTA and CDR2 FQGNSA. The CDR3 runs to 14 residues. This CDR3 reads CASSAGLYTDTQYF. Here the CDR3 DNA reads TGTGCCAGCAGCGCGGGACTATACACAGATACGCAGTATTTT.

This clonotype showed up many times. This rearrangement joins TRBV29-1 to TRBJ2-3; possibly TRBD1 for D (6 bases). Trimming left V 1 base short and J 3 bases short, with 17 bases between. This CDR3 has 16 residues. The germline gives CDR1 SQVTM, CDR2 ANQGSEA. CDR3 coding DNA: TGCAGCGTTGAAGCCTCCACCGGGACACCGACAGATACGCAGTATTTT. This gives the protein CSVEASTGTPTDTQYF.

In this sample, this clonotype turned up a few times. The chain links TRBV7-9 to TRBJ2-4, with D possibly matching TRBD1 (5 bases). Trimming pared 0 bases from V and 12 bases from J, leaving 15 bases between. This CDR3 contains 14 residues. Germline loops: CDR1 SEHNR, CDR2 FQNEAQ (reference sequence). Here the CDR3 DNA reads TGTGCCAGCAGCTTAGCGTTTTTGGGGCCGGATCAGTACTTC. Its translation is CASSLAFLGPDQYF.

The CDR3 protein is CASSLRFSGDAFF. CDR3 coding DNA: TGTGCCAGCAGTTTAAGGTTCTCAGGGGATGCTTTCTTT. The rearrangement joins TRBV12-3 or TRBV12-4 to TRBJ1-1, with D perhaps matching TRBD1 (6 bases). V was shortened by 2 bases and J by 11 bases, with 15 bases between the two germline ends. This CDR3 contains 13 residues.

This clonotype has ten or more counts. The chain links TRBV7-2 to TRBJ2-1; D may correspond to TRBD1 or TRBD2 (5 bases each). The V gene lost 5 bases and the J gene lost 6 bases, with 17 bases spanning the gap. CDR1 SGHTA and CDR2 FQGNSA come from the germline V gene. The CDR3 totals 15 residues. Here the CDR3 DNA reads TGTGCCAGCAGCCTCTCCATGGGACCCTTCAATGAGCAGTTCTTC. It yields the protein CASSLSMGPFNEQFF.

The sample holds a few counts of this clonotype. The chain recombines TRBV5-4 with TRBJ1-3; no definite D call. CDR1 is SGHNT and CDR2 is YYREEE in the germline V gene (reference sequence). V was pared by 0 bases and J by 0 bases, with 7 bases between. This CDR3 is 15 amino acids long. CDR3 region: CASSLDSHSGNTIYF. Written as DNA, the CDR3 is TGTGCCAGCAGCTTGGACAGCCACTCTGGAAACACCATATATTTT.

The CDR3 region is CASSQDMISTYEQYF. The CDR3 nucleotides read TGCGCCAGCAGCCAAGACATGATTTCGACCTACGAGCAGTACTTC. This chain joins TRBV4-1 and TRBJ2-7; D not resolved. Germline CDR1 is MGHRA and CDR2 is YSYEKL. This CDR3 spans 15 amino acids. Trimming left V 0 bases short and J 2 bases short, with 11 bases between.

This clonotype was picked up many times. The V and J genes are TRBV2 and TRBJ2-3; 14 bases align to TRBD2. The CDR3 length is 18 residues. Trimming removed 6 bases from V and 1 base from J; junction bases left unmatched: 9. Germline CDR1 reads SNHLY; CDR2 reads FYNNEI. The CDR3 DNA reads as TGTGCCAGCAGGGACCGACTAGCGGGGGGGCCCCGCACAGATACGCAGTATTTT. Its protein product is CASRDRLAGGPRTDTQYF.

V usage is TRBV5-4 and J usage is TRBJ2-1; 10 bases map to TRBD1. The length of the CDR3 is 15 residues. J gave up 8 bases and V 2 bases, and 7 bases lay outside the gene matches. Germline lookup yields CDR1 SGHNT and CDR2 YYREEE (reference sequence). The CDR3 DNA is TGTGCCAGCAGCTTCGAGACAGGGGGCTCGGATGAGCAGTTCTTC. Translating gives CASSFETGGSDEQFF.

This clonotype was observed at least ten times. V and J are TRBV6-1 and TRBJ1-2, with D possibly being TRBD1 (6 bases). This CDR3 has 17 residues. CDR1 and CDR2 (germline): MNHNS, SASEGT. V was pared by 1 base and J by 0 bases, with 15 bases between. Here the CDR3 DNA reads TGTGCCAGCAGTGAAGGAAGGACAGCAACCACTAACTATGGCTACACCTTC. Its protein is CASSEGRTATTNYGYTF.

The chain carries TRBV6-1 and TRBJ2-3, with D perhaps assigned TRBD1 or TRBD2 (5 bases each). V lost 3 bases, J lost 8 bases, and 9 bases lay in between. Looked up from germline, CDR1 is MNHNS and CDR2 is SASEGT. There are 12 residues in the CDR3. The CDR3 DNA is TGTGCCAGCAGTGAGGGGGACGGTACGCAGTATTTT. Amino acids: CASSEGDGTQYF.

This clonotype has a count of ten or more. The chain joins TRBV6-5 to TRBJ1-2, with a tentative D call TRBD1 (6 bases). V was shortened by 8 bases and J by 4 bases, with 11 bases between the two germline ends. Germline CDR1 and CDR2: MNHEY and SVGAGI. This CDR3 region has 12 residues. CDR3 in amino acids: CASLGGLYGYTF. In nucleotides, the CDR3 is TGTGCCAGCCTGGGGGGCCTCTATGGCTACACCTTC.

This clonotype is deemed medium-sized. The CDR3 region is CASSLRWTSGGPIYEQYF. The DNA of the CDR3 is TGCGCCAGCAGCTTGCGGTGGACTAGCGGGGGCCCTATCTACGAGCAGTACTTC. The chain employs TRBV5-1 and TRBJ2-7; 13 bases match TRBD2. The V segment lost 1 base and the J segment 3 bases; nucleotides outside the gene matches: 10. Germline V gene lookup returns CDR1 SGHRS and CDR2 YFSETQ. The CDR3 extends over 18 amino acids.

This clonotype was counted at least ten times. The rearrangement links TRBV20-1 to TRBJ2-5, with 9 bases fitting TRBD1. V dropped 8 bases and J dropped 5; count of bases not matched to a gene: 9. Looked up from germline, CDR1 is DFQATT and CDR2 is SNEGSKA (reference sequence). This CDR3 has 13 amino acids. CDR3 nucleotides: TGCAGTCCACAGGGGGCACCGGGGGAGACCCAGTACTTC. Translation: CSPQGAPGETQYF.

V and J are TRBV12-3 or TRBV12-4 and TRBJ2-3; tentatively, D is TRBD1 (5 bases). The V and J ends lost 3 bases and 1 base respectively, with 11 bases between them. CDR3 length: 15 residues. The CDR3 loop reads CASSFFQGRTDTQYF. The CDR3 DNA sequence: TGTGCCAGCAGTTTTTTCCAGGGCCGCACAGATACGCAGTATTTT.

The rearrangement uses TRBV11-3 and TRBJ2-1; TRBD1 might be the D (5 bases). The CDR3 loop spans 15 amino acids. Trimming left V 1 base short and J 8 bases short, with 15 bases between. The germline V gene has CDR1 SGHNT and CDR2 YENEEA. The CDR3 is CASSLGGAQGHEQFF. CDR3 coding DNA: TGTGCCAGCAGCTTAGGGGGCGCTCAGGGCCATGAGCAGTTCTTC.

This clonotype has more than one count but fewer than ten. The chain combines TRBV29-1 with TRBJ2-2; the D is unclear. The CDR3 has 11 residues. Trimming removed 7 bases at V and 3 bases at J, with 6 bases between. Germline CDR1 SQVTM, CDR2 ANQGSEA. The CDR3 is CSARDTGELFF. The CDR3 nucleotides are TGCAGCGCCCGGGACACCGGGGAGCTGTTTTTT.